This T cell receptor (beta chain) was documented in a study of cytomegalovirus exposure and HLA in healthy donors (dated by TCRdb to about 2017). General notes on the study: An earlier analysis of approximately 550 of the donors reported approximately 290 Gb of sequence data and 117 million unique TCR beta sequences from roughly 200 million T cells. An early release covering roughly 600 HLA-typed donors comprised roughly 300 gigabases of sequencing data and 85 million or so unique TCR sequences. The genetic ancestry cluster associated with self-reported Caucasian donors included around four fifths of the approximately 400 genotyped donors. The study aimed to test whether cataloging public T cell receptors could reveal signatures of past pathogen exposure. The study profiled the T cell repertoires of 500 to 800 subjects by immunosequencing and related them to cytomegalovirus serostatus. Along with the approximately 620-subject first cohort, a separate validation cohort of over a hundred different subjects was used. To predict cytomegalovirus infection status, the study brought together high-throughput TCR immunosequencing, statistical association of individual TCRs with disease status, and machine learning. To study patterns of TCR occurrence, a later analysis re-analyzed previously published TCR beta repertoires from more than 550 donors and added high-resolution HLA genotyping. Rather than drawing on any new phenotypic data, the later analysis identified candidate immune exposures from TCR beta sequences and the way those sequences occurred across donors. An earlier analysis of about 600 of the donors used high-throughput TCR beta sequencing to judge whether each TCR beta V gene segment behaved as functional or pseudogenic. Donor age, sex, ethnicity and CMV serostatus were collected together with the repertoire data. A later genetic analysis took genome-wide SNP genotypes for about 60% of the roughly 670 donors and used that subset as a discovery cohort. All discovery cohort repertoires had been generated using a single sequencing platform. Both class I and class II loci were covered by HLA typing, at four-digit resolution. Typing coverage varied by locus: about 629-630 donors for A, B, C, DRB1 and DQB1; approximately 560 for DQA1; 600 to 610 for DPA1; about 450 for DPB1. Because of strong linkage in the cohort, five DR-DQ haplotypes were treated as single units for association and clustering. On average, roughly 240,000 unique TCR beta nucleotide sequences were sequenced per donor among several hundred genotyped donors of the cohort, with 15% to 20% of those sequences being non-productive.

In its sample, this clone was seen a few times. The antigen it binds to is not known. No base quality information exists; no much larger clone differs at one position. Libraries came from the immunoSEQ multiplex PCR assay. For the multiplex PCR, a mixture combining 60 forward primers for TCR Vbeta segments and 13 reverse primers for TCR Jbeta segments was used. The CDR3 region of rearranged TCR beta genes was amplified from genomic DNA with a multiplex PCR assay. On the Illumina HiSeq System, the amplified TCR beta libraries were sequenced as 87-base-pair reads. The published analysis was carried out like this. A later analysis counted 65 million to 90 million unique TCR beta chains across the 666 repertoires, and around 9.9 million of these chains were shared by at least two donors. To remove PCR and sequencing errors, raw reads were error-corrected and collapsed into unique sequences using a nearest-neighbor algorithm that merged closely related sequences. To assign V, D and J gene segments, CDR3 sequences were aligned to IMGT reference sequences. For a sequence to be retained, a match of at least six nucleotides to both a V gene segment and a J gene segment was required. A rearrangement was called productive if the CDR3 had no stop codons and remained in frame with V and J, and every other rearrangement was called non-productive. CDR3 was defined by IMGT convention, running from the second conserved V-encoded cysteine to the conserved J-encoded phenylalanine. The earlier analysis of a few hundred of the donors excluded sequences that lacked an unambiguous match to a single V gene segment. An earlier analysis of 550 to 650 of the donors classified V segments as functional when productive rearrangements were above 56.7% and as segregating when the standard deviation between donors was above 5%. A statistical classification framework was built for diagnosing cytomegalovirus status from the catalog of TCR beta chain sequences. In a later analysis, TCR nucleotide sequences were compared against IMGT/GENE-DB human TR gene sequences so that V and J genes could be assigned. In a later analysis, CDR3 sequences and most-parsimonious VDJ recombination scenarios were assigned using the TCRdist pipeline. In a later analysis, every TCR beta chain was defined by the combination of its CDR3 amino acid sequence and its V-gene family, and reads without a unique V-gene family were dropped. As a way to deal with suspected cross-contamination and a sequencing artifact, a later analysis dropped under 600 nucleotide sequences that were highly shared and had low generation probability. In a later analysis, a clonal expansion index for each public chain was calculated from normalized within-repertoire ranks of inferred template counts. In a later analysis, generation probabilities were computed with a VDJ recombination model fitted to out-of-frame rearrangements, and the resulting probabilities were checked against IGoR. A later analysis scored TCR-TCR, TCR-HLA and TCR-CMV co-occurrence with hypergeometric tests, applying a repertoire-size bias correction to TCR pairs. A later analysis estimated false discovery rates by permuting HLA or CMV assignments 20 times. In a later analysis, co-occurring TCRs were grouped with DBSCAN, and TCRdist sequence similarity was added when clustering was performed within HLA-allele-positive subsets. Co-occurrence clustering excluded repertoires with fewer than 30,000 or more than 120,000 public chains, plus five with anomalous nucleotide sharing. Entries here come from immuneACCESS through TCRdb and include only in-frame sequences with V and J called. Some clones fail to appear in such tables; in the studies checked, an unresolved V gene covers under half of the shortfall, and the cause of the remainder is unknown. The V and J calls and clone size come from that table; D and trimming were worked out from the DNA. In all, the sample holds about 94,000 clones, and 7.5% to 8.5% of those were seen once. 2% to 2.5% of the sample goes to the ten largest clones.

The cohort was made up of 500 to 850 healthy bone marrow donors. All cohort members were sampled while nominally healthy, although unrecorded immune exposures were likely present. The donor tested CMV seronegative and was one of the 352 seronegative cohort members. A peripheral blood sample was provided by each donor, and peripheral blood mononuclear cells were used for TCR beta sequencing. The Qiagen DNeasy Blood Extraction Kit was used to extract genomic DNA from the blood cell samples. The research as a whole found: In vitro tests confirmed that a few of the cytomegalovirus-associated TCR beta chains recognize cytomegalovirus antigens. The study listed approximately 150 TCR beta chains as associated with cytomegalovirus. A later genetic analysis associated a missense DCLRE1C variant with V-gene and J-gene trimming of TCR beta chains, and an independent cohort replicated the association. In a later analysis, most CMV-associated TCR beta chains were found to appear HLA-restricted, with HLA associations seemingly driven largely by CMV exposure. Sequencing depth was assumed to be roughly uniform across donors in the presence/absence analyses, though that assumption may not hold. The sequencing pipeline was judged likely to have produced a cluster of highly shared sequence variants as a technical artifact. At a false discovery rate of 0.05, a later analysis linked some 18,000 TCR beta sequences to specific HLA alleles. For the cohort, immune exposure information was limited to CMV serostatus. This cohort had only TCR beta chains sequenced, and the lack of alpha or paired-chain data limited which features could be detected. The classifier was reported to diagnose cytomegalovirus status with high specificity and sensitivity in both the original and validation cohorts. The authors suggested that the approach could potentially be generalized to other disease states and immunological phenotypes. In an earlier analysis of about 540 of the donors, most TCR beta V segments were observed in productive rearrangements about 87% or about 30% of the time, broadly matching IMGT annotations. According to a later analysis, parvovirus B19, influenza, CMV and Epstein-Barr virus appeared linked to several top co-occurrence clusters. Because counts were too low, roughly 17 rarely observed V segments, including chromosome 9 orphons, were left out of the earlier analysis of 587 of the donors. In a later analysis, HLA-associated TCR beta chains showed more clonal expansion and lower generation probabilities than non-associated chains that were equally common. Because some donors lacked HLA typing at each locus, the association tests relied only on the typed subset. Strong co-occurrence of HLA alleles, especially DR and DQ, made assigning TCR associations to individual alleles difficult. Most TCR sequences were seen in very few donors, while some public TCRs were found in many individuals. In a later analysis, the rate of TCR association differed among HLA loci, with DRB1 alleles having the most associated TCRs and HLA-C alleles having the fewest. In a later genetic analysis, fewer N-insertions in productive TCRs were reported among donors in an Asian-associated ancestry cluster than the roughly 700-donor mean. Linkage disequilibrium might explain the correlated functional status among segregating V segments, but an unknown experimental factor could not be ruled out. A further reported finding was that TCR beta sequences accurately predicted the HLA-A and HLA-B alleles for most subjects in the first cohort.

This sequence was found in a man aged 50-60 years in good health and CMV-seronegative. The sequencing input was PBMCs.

CDR3 loop: CASSFQGANTEAFF. The DNA sequence reads TGTGCCAGCAGCTTTCAGGGGGCGAACACTGAAGCTTTCTTT. This sequence uses TRBV11-2 and TRBJ1-1, with 8 central nucleotides matching TRBD1. Including cysteine and phenylalanine, the CDR3 has 14 amino acids. Only CDR3 DNA remains: 42 bases, in frame from the first base. CDR1 and CDR2 are read off the germline V gene as SGHAT and FQNNGV. For this chain, trimming is 3 bases at the V end and 1 base at the J end, and the number of junction bases without a gene match is 1. The reference TRBV11-2 and TRBJ1-1 proteins fill in what lies around the CDR3, so the full variable domain reads EAGVAQSPRYKIIEKRQSVAFWCNPISGHATLYWYQQILGQGPKLLIQFQNNGVVDDSQLPKDRFSAERLKGVDSTLKIQPAKLEDSAVYLCASSFQGANTEAFFGQGTRLTVV.